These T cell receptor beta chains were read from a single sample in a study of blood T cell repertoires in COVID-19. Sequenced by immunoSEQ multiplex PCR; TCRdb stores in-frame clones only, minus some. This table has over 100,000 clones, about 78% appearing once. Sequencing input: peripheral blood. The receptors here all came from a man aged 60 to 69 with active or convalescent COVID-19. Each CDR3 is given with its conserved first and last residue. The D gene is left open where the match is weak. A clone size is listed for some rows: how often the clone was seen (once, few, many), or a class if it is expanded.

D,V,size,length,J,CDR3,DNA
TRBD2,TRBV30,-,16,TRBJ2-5,CAWTPGLAGGGETQYF,TGTGCCTGGACTCCTGGACTAGCGGGAGGGGGGGAGACCCAGTACTTC
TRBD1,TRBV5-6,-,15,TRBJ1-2,CASSLFDRETYGYTF,TGTGCCAGCAGCTTGTTTGACAGGGAAACCTATGGCTACACCTTC
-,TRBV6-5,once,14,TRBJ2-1,CASSYSGTLNEQFF,TGTGCCAGCAGTTACTCCGGGACTTTGAATGAGCAGTTCTTC
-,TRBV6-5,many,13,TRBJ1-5,CASRQASNQPQHF,TGTGCCAGCCGACAGGCTAGCAATCAGCCCCAGCATTTT
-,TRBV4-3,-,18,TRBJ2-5,CASSQDRVGGGYQETQYF,TGCGCCAGCAGCCAAGATCGAGTAGGGGGAGGGTACCAAGAGACCCAGTACTTC
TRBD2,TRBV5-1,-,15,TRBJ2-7,CASTAFAGDRDEQYF,TGCGCCAGCACCGCCTTTGCGGGAGATCGGGACGAGCAGTACTTC
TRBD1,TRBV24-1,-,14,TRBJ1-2,CATSDTTGLYGYTF,TGTGCCACCAGTGACACGACAGGGTTATATGGCTACACCTTC
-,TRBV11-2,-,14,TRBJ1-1,CASTLTAANTEAFF,TGTGCCAGCACCCTGACGGCGGCGAACACTGAAGCTTTCTTT
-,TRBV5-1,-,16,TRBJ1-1,CASSLSWGRMNTEAFF,TGCGCCAGCAGCCTGAGTTGGGGGAGGATGAACACTGAAGCTTTCTTT
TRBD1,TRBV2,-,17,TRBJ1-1,CASKGRGQGKRNTEAFF,TGTGCCAGCAAAGGGAGGGGACAGGGGAAGAGGAACACTGAAGCTTTCTTT
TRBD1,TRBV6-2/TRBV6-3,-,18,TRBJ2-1,CASSVVAGQGSSYNEQFF,TGTGCCAGCAGCGTCGTTGCGGGACAGGGGAGCTCCTACAATGAGCAGTTCTTC
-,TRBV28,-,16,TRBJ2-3,CASSLDPGLGGDTQYF,TGTGCCAGCAGTTTAGACCCCGGACTAGGGGGAGATACGCAGTATTTT
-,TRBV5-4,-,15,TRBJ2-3,CASSWSWRGTDTQYF,TGTGCCAGCAGCTGGAGTTGGAGAGGGACAGATACGCAGTATTTT
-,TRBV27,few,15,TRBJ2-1,CASSPPRPGGNEQFF,TGTGCCAGCAGTCCCCCCAGGCCCGGAGGGAATGAGCAGTTCTTC
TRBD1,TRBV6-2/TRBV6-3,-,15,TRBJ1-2,CASSAGTGPLYGYTF,TGTGCCAGCAGTGCCGGGACAGGGCCCCTCTATGGCTACACCTTC
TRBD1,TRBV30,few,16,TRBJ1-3,CAWRQRDRGSGNTIYF,TGTGCCTGGAGACAAAGGGACAGGGGGTCAGGAAACACCATATATTTT
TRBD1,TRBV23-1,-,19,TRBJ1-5,CASSPTRQGPKYSNQPQHF,TGCGCCAGCAGTCCTACGAGACAGGGGCCTAAATATAGCAATCAGCCCCAGCATTTT
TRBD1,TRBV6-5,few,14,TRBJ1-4,CASSMTGQNEKLFF,TGTGCCAGCTCGATGACAGGGCAGAATGAAAAACTGTTTTTT
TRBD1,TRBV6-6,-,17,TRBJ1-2,CASSPLRGLETDYGYTF,TGTGCCAGCAGTCCTCTGAGGGGGCTAGAGACGGACTATGGCTACACCTTC
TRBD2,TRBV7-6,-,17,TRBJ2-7,CASSPQGLAGGAYEQYF,TGTGCCAGCAGCCCTCAAGGACTAGCGGGAGGAGCCTACGAGCAGTACTTC
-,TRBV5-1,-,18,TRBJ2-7,CASSFPRDRKPGDYEQYF,TGCGCCAGCAGCTTCCCCCGAGACAGGAAACCCGGGGATTACGAGCAGTACTTC
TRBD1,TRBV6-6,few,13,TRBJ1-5,CATGTGGYQPQHF,TGTGCCACCGGGACAGGGGGCTATCAGCCCCAGCATTTT
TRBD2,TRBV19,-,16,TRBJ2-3,CASSRIAGDRGDTQYF,TGTGCCAGTAGCCGAATAGCGGGAGATAGGGGGGATACGCAGTATTTT
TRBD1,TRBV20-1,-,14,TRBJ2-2,CSASLQGAAGELFF,TGCAGTGCTAGTCTTCAGGGGGCGGCCGGGGAGCTGTTTTTT
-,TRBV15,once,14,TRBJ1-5,CATSRNKGDQPQHF,TGTGCCACCAGCAGAAACAAGGGAGATCAGCCCCAGCATTTT
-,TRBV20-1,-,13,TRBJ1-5,CSASFGSNQPQHF,TGCAGTGCTAGTTTTGGCAGCAATCAGCCCCAGCATTTT
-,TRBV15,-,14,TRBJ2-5,CATSRDRVKETQYF,TGTGCCACCAGCAGAGACAGGGTAAAAGAGACCCAGTACTTC
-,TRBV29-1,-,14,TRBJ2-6,CSVWTGSGANVLTF,TGCAGCGTTTGGACTGGGTCTGGGGCCAACGTCCTGACTTTC
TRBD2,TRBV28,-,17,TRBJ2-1,CASSFILAGEAYNEQFF,TGTGCCAGCAGTTTTATCCTAGCGGGTGAAGCTTACAATGAGCAGTTCTTC
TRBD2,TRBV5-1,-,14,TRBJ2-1,CASSPTGTSNEQFF,TGCGCCAGCAGCCCAACCGGGACTAGCAATGAGCAGTTCTTC
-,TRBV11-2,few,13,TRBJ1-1,CASGRGGSYEAFF,TGTGCCAGCGGTAGGGGGGGAAGCTATGAAGCTTTCTTT
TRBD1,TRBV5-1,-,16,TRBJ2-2,CASSGWDRGNTGELFF,TGCGCCAGCAGCGGCTGGGACAGGGGAAACACCGGGGAGCTGTTTTTT
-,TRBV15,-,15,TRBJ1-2,CATSRGGPGLDGYTF,TGTGCCACCAGCAGAGGGGGCCCAGGGTTAGATGGCTACACCTTC
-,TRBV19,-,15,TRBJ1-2,CASSIVGSFNYGYTF,TGTGCCAGTAGTATAGTGGGGAGCTTCAACTATGGCTACACCTTC
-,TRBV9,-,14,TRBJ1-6,CASSPGHSNSPLHF,TGTGCCAGCAGCCCGGGACACTCGAATTCACCCCTCCACTTT
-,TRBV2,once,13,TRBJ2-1,CASREGERAEQFF,TGTGCCAGCCGGGAAGGGGAGAGGGCTGAGCAGTTCTTC
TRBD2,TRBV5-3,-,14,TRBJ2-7,CARTLSGTSYEQYF,TGTGCCAGAACCCTTAGCGGGACCTCCTACGAGCAGTACTTC
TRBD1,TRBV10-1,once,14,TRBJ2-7,CASRGQGPSYEQYF,TGCGCCAGCAGAGGACAGGGGCCATCCTACGAGCAGTACTTC
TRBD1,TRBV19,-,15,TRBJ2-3,CASSIAGQGIDTQYF,TGTGCCAGTAGTATAGCCGGACAGGGCATAGATACGCAGTATTTT
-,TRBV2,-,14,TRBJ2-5,CASRAQVAQETQYF,TGTGCCAGCAGAGCCCAGGTGGCCCAAGAGACCCAGTACTTC